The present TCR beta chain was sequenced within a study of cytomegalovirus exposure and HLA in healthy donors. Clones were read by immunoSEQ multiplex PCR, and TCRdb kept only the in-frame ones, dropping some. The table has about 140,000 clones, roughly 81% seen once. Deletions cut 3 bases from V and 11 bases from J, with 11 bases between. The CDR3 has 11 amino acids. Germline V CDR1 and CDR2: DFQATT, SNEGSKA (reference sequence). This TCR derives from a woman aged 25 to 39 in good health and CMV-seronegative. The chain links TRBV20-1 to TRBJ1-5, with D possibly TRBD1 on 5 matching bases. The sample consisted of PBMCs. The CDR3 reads CSASQDTSQHF. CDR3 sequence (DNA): TGCAGTGCTAGTCAGGACACCTCCCAGCATTTT.